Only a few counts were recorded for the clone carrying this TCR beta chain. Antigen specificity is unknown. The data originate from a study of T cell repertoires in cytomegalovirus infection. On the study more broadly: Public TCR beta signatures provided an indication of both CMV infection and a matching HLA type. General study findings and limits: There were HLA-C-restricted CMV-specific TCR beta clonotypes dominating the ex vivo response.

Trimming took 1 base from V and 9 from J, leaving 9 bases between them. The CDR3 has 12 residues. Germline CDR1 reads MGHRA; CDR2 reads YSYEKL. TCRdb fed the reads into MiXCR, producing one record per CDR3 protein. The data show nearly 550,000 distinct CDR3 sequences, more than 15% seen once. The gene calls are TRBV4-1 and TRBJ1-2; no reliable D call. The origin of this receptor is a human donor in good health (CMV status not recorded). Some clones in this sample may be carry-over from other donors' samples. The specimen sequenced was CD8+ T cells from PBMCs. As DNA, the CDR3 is TGCGCCAGCAGCCAAGGCGGCAATAGCTACACCTTC. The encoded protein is CASSQGGNSYTF.